The rows below give T cell receptor beta chains drawn from one sample of a study of cytomegalovirus exposure and HLA in healthy donors. Sequenced by immunoSEQ multiplex PCR; TCRdb stores in-frame clones only, minus some. The table lists 80,000 to 95,000 clones, roughly 95% of them singletons, with under 1.5% in the top ten. The material sequenced was PBMCs. The receptors here all came from a woman aged 18-35 years in good health and CMV-seronegative. CDR3s include the opening cysteine and the closing phenylalanine or tryptophan. D genes are given only for firm matches. Clone size, where shown, is once, few, many, or a class for clones that have expanded.

clone size: -
D gene: -
V gene: TRBV7-6
J gene: TRBJ2-3
CDR3 protein: CASSLAGSGEASTDTQYF
CDR3 DNA: TGTGCCAGCAGCTTAGCCGGCTCGGGGGAAGCTAGCACAGATACGCAGTATTTT

clone size: -
D gene: TRBD2
V gene: TRBV11-2
J gene: TRBJ2-7
CDR3 protein: CASSLFRERGYEQYF
CDR3 DNA: TGTGCCAGCAGCTTATTCCGGGAGCGGGGGTACGAGCAGTACTTC

clone size: -
D gene: TRBD2
V gene: TRBV13
J gene: TRBJ2-2
CDR3 protein: CASSPEGTSGRASGELFF
CDR3 DNA: TGTGCCAGCAGCCCCGAGGGGACTAGCGGGAGGGCCTCCGGGGAGCTGTTTTTT

clone size: once
D gene: -
V gene: TRBV27
J gene: TRBJ2-7
CDR3 protein: CASSLVQGSYEQYF
CDR3 DNA: TGTGCCAGCAGTTTAGTGCAGGGCAGCTACGAGCAGTACTTC

clone size: -
D gene: TRBD1
V gene: TRBV4-1
J gene: TRBJ1-5
CDR3 protein: CASSQVAGGRSMGPQHF
CDR3 DNA: TGCGCCAGCAGCCAAGTCGCAGGGGGGCGGTCTATGGGTCCCCAGCATTTT

clone size: once
D gene: TRBD2
V gene: TRBV7-9
J gene: TRBJ2-1
CDR3 protein: CASSPGLAGDNEQFF
CDR3 DNA: TGTGCCAGCAGCCCGGGACTAGCGGGAGACAATGAGCAGTTCTTC

clone size: -
D gene: -
V gene: TRBV21-1
J gene: TRBJ2-2
CDR3 protein: CANPGTGETGELFF
CDR3 DNA: TGTGCCAACCCCGGGACAGGGGAGACCGGGGAGCTGTTTTTT

clone size: -
D gene: -
V gene: TRBV27
J gene: TRBJ1-1
CDR3 protein: CASSLRGGQTEAFF
CDR3 DNA: TGTGCCAGCAGTCTACGGGGGGGACAAACTGAAGCTTTCTTT

clone size: -
D gene: -
V gene: TRBV21-1
J gene: TRBJ1-1
CDR3 protein: CASSQEARKTDRGLKNTEAFF
CDR3 DNA: TGTGCCAGCAGCCAGGAAGCGAGAAAGACGGACAGGGGGCTCAAGAACACTGAAGCTTTCTTT

clone size: -
D gene: -
V gene: TRBV6-1
J gene: TRBJ2-5
CDR3 protein: CASSERSPRRGGETQYF
CDR3 DNA: TGTGCCAGCAGTGAAAGGTCGCCTCGGAGGGGTGGAGAGACCCAGTACTTC

clone size: -
D gene: TRBD2
V gene: TRBV25-1
J gene: TRBJ2-3
CDR3 protein: CASSEIAGGLIPDTQYF
CDR3 DNA: TGTGCCAGCAGTGAAATTGCGGGAGGGCTGATCCCAGATACGCAGTATTTT

clone size: -
D gene: TRBD1
V gene: TRBV18
J gene: TRBJ1-5
CDR3 protein: CATGTGGNSNQPQHF
CDR3 DNA: TGTGCCACCGGGACAGGGGGCAATAGCAATCAGCCCCAGCATTTT

clone size: -
D gene: TRBD2
V gene: TRBV10-2
J gene: TRBJ2-1
CDR3 protein: CASSEEGWVGSGRALMEQFF
CDR3 DNA: TGCGCCAGCAGTGAGGAAGGTTGGGTGGGGAGCGGGAGGGCCCTGATGGAGCAGTTCTTC

clone size: -
D gene: -
V gene: TRBV6-5
J gene: TRBJ1-5
CDR3 protein: CASQPGLGLPQHF
CDR3 DNA: TGTGCCAGTCAACCAGGGTTAGGGTTGCCCCAGCATTTT

clone size: -
D gene: -
V gene: TRBV18
J gene: TRBJ2-5
CDR3 protein: CASSPSRETQYF
CDR3 DNA: TGTGCCAGCTCACCAAGTCGGGAGACCCAGTACTTC

clone size: -
D gene: TRBD2
V gene: TRBV5-1
J gene: TRBJ2-1
CDR3 protein: CASSSGTSGSWDEQFF
CDR3 DNA: TGCGCCAGCAGCTCAGGGACTAGCGGGAGTTGGGATGAGCAGTTCTTC

clone size: -
D gene: TRBD2
V gene: TRBV6-5
J gene: TRBJ2-7
CDR3 protein: CASSYTGLEGYEQYF
CDR3 DNA: TGTGCCAGCAGTTACACGGGACTAGAGGGCTACGAGCAGTACTTC

clone size: -
D gene: TRBD2
V gene: TRBV18
J gene: TRBJ2-7
CDR3 protein: CASSPPGLAGYEQYF
CDR3 DNA: TGTGCCAGCTCACCGCCGGGACTAGCGGGCTACGAGCAGTACTTC

clone size: -
D gene: -
V gene: TRBV7-9
J gene: TRBJ1-3
CDR3 protein: CASSLVAYSGNTIYF
CDR3 DNA: TGTGCCAGCAGCTTAGTAGCGTACTCTGGAAACACCATATATTTT

clone size: -
D gene: TRBD1
V gene: TRBV27
J gene: TRBJ1-2
CDR3 protein: CASSLLGQGNGYTF
CDR3 DNA: TGTGCCAGCAGTCTACTGGGACAGGGGAACGGCTACACCTTC

clone size: -
D gene: -
V gene: TRBV27
J gene: TRBJ2-7
CDR3 protein: CASSPDGDSYEQYF
CDR3 DNA: TGTGCCAGCAGTCCGGACGGGGATTCCTACGAGCAGTACTTC

clone size: -
D gene: TRBD1
V gene: TRBV19
J gene: TRBJ1-1
CDR3 protein: CASTKGNRGFMNTEAFF
CDR3 DNA: TGTGCCAGTACCAAAGGGAACAGGGGGTTTATGAACACTGAAGCTTTCTTT

clone size: -
D gene: -
V gene: TRBV6-6
J gene: TRBJ1-2
CDR3 protein: CASSYNRIYGYTF
CDR3 DNA: TGTGCCAGCAGTTACAACAGGATCTATGGCTACACCTTC

clone size: -
D gene: TRBD1
V gene: TRBV5-1
J gene: TRBJ1-4
CDR3 protein: CASSTTGGANEKLFF
CDR3 DNA: TGCGCCAGCAGCACCACAGGGGGCGCTAATGAAAAACTGTTTTTT

clone size: -
D gene: -
V gene: TRBV18
J gene: TRBJ2-7
CDR3 protein: CASSPSPGPSAYEQYF
CDR3 DNA: TGTGCCAGCTCACCGAGTCCGGGTCCCTCGGCGTACGAGCAGTACTTC

clone size: -
D gene: TRBD2
V gene: TRBV4-2
J gene: TRBJ2-5
CDR3 protein: CASSQDKLAGVSPTSRETQYF
CDR3 DNA: TGTGCCAGCAGCCAGGACAAACTAGCGGGAGTATCTCCAACCAGTCGAGAGACCCAGTACTTC

clone size: once
D gene: -
V gene: TRBV6-6
J gene: TRBJ1-2
CDR3 protein: CASSLQALGYGYTF
CDR3 DNA: TGTGCCAGCAGTTTACAGGCCCTGGGCTATGGCTACACCTTC

clone size: -
D gene: TRBD2
V gene: TRBV2
J gene: TRBJ2-2
CDR3 protein: CASSDGSGAMNTGELFF
CDR3 DNA: TGTGCCAGCAGTGATGGTAGCGGGGCAATGAACACCGGGGAGCTGTTTTTT

clone size: -
D gene: TRBD1
V gene: TRBV7-9
J gene: TRBJ1-2
CDR3 protein: CASSLRQGEFYGYTF
CDR3 DNA: TGTGCCAGCAGCTTGAGACAGGGGGAGTTCTATGGCTACACCTTC

clone size: -
D gene: -
V gene: TRBV29-1
J gene: TRBJ2-5
CDR3 protein: CSAAEYQETQYF
CDR3 DNA: TGCAGCGCCGCGGAGTACCAAGAGACCCAGTACTTC

clone size: -
D gene: -
V gene: TRBV13
J gene: TRBJ1-4
CDR3 protein: CASSLGGGGEKLFF
CDR3 DNA: TGTGCCAGCAGCTTGGGGGGAGGGGGTGAAAAACTGTTTTTT

clone size: -
D gene: TRBD1
V gene: TRBV5-1
J gene: TRBJ2-5
CDR3 protein: CASSPGQGAGETQYF
CDR3 DNA: TGCGCCAGCAGCCCCGGACAGGGGGCGGGGGAGACCCAGTACTTC

clone size: -
D gene: -
V gene: TRBV27
J gene: TRBJ1-1
CDR3 protein: CASSPQGLSGTEAFF
CDR3 DNA: TGTGCCAGCAGTCCCCAGGGGTTGTCGGGCACTGAAGCTTTCTTT

clone size: -
D gene: -
V gene: TRBV5-1
J gene: TRBJ1-4
CDR3 protein: CASSLGAGEKLFF
CDR3 DNA: TGCGCCAGCAGCTTGGGGGCAGGGGAAAAACTGTTTTTT

clone size: -
D gene: -
V gene: TRBV6-4
J gene: TRBJ2-1
CDR3 protein: CASSDSRVSNEQFF
CDR3 DNA: TGTGCCAGCAGTGACTCGCGGGTAAGCAATGAGCAGTTCTTC

clone size: -
D gene: -
V gene: TRBV7-6
J gene: TRBJ2-4
CDR3 protein: CASSYGGAKNIQYF
CDR3 DNA: TGTGCCAGCAGCTACGGAGGAGCCAAAAACATTCAGTACTTC

clone size: -
D gene: -
V gene: TRBV28
J gene: TRBJ2-1
CDR3 protein: CASSLPLSRAGFNEQFF
CDR3 DNA: TGTGCCAGCAGTTTACCCCTCTCGAGGGCGGGGTTCAATGAGCAGTTCTTC

clone size: -
D gene: TRBD1
V gene: TRBV28
J gene: TRBJ1-5
CDR3 protein: CASSRGQAGNQPQHF
CDR3 DNA: TGTGCCAGCAGCCGCGGACAGGCCGGCAATCAGCCCCAGCATTTT

clone size: -
D gene: -
V gene: TRBV30
J gene: TRBJ1-2
CDR3 protein: CAWNWEKGAPYGYTF
CDR3 DNA: TGTGCCTGGAACTGGGAGAAAGGCGCTCCCTATGGCTACACCTTC

clone size: -
D gene: -
V gene: TRBV5-4
J gene: TRBJ1-5
CDR3 protein: CASSLAPGSNQPQHF
CDR3 DNA: TGTGCCAGCAGCTTGGCCCCAGGGAGCAATCAGCCCCAGCATTTT

clone size: -
D gene: -
V gene: TRBV2
J gene: TRBJ1-1
CDR3 protein: CASGADTEAFF
CDR3 DNA: TGTGCCAGCGGGGCCGACACTGAAGCTTTCTTT

clone size: -
D gene: TRBD2
V gene: TRBV9
J gene: TRBJ2-7
CDR3 protein: CASSVGVAGVYEQYF
CDR3 DNA: TGTGCCAGCAGCGTAGGGGTAGCGGGAGTATACGAGCAGTACTTC

clone size: -
D gene: -
V gene: TRBV28
J gene: TRBJ2-6
CDR3 protein: CASSILPGSGANVLTF
CDR3 DNA: TGTGCCAGCAGTATCCTACCGGGGTCTGGGGCCAACGTCCTGACTTTC

clone size: -
D gene: -
V gene: TRBV27
J gene: TRBJ2-2
CDR3 protein: CASRPGDTGELFF
CDR3 DNA: TGTGCCAGCAGACCCGGGGACACCGGGGAGCTGTTTTTT

clone size: -
D gene: -
V gene: TRBV27
J gene: TRBJ1-1
CDR3 protein: CASSLSFRDSEAFF
CDR3 DNA: TGTGCCAGCAGTTTATCATTCAGGGATTCTGAAGCTTTCTTT

clone size: -
D gene: -
V gene: TRBV18
J gene: TRBJ1-3
CDR3 protein: CASSPNGAGSFSGNTIYF
CDR3 DNA: TGTGCCAGCTCACCGAATGGAGCAGGGTCCTTCTCTGGAAACACCATATATTTT

clone size: -
D gene: TRBD1
V gene: TRBV9
J gene: TRBJ2-7
CDR3 protein: CASSPTPGTGPYEQYF
CDR3 DNA: TGTGCCAGCAGCCCCACCCCGGGGACAGGGCCCTACGAGCAGTACTTC